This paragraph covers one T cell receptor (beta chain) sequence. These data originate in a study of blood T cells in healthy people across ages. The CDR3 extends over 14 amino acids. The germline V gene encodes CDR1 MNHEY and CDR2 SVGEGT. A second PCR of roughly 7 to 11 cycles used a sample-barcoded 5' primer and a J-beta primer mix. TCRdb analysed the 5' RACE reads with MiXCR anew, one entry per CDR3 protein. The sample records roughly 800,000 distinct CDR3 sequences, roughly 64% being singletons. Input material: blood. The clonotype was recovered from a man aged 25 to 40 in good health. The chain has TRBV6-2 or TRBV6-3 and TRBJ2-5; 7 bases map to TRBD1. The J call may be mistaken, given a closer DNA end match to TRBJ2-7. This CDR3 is CASSSTDRDYEQYF. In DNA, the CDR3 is TGTGCCAGCAGTTCAACAGACAGGGATTACGAGCAGTACTTC.